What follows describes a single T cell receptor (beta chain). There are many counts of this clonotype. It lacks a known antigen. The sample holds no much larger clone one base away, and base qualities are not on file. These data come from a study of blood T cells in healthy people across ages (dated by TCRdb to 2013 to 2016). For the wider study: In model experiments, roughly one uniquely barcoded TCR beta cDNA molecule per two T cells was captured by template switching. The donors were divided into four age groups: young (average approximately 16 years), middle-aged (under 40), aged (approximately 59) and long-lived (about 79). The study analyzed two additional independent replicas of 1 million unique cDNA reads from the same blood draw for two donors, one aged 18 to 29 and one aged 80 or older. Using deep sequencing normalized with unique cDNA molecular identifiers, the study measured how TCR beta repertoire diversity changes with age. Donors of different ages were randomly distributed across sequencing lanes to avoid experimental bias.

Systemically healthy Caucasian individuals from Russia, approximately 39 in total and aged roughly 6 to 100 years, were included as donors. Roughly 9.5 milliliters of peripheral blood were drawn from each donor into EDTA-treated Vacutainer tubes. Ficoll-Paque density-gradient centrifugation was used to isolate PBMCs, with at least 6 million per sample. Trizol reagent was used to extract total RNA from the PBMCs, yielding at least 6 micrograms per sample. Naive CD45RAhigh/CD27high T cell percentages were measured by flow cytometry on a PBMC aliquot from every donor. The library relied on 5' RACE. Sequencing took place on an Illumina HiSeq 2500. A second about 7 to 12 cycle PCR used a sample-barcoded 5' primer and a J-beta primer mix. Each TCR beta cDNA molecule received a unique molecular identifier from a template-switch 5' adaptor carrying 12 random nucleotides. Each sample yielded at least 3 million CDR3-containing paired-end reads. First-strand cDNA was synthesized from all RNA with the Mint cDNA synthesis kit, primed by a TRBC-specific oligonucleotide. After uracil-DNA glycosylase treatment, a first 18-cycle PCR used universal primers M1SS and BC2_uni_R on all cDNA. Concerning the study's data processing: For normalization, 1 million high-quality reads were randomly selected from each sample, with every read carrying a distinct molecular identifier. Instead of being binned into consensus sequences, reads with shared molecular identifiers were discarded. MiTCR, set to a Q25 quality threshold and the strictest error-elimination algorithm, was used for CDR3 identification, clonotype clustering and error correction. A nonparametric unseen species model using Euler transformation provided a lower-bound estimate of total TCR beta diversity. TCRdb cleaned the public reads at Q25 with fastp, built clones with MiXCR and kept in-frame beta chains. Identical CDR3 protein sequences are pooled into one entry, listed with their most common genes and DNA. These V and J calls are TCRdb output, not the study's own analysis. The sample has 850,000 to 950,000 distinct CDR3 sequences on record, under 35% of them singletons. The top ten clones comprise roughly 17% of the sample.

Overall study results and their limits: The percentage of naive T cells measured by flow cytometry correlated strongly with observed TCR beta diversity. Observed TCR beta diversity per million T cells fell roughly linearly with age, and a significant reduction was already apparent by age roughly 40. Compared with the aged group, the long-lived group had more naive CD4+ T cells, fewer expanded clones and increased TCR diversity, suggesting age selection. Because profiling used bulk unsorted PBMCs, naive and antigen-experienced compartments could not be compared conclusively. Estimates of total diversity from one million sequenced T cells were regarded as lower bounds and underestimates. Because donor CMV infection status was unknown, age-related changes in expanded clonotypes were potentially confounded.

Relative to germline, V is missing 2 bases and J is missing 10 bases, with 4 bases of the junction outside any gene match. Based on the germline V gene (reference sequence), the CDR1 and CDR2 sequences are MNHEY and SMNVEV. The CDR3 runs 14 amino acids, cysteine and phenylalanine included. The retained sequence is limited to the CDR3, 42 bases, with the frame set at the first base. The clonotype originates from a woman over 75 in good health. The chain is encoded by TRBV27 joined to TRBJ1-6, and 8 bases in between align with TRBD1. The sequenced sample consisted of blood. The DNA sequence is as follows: TGTGCCAGCAGTTTAGGGACAGGCGGGTCACCCCTCCACTTT. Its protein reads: CASSLGTGGSPLHF.